The present TCR beta chain was sequenced within a study of shared T cell receptors in the human thymus. The table came from immunoSEQ multiplex PCR; TCRdb's copy has only in-frame clones and leaves some out. The table records 500,000 to 850,000 clones, about 89% of them present only once. The germline V gene has CDR1 MNHEY and CDR2 SMNVEV (reference sequence). CDR3 length equals 16 residues. V lost 6 bases and J lost 8; bases outside the gene matches: 14. The same sample was also used in a study of human thymus T cells. That report notes: Resections that were taken during corrective heart surgery supplied the thymus tissue.

The sequenced material came from thymocytes. The receptor's source is a boy in the first two years of life with a congenital heart defect. The chain employs TRBV27 and TRBJ2-2; TRBD1 aligns across 8 bases. CDR3 residues: CASRLLDRGVSGELFF. The CDR3 region has the DNA TGTGCCAGCAGGCTACTCGACAGGGGTGTTTCGGGGGAGCTGTTTTTT.